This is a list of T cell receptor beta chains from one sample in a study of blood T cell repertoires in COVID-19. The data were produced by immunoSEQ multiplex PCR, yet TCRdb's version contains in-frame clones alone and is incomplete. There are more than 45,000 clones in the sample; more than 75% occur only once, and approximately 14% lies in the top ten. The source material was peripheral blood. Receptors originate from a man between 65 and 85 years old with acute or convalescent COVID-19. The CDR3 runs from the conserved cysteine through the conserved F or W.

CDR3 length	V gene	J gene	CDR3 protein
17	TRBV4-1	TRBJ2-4	CASSQGLAGGTAYIQYF
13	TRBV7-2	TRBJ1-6	CASSFSGNSPLHF
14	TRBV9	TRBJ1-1	CASSWGRGNTEAFF
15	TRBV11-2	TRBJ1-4	CASSLGTVTNEKLFF
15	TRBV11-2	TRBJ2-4	CASSPRTVAKNIQYF
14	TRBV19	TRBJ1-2	CASRSPDRGYGYTF
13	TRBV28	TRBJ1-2	CASSPQGSYGYTF
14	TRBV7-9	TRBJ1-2	CASSSADRGYGYTF
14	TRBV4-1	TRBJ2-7	CASSQDPGSYEQYF
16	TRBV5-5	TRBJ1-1	CASSFLWGSLLTEAFF
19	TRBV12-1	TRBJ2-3	CASSPRTSGSTSTTDTQYF
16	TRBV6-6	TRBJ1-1	CASRHLGQGGWTEAFF
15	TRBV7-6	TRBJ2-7	CASSLGDSETYEQYF
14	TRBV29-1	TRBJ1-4	CSARDRATNEKLFF
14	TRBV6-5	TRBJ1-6	CASSPGTGSSPLHF
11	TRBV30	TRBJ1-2	CAWISVYGYTF
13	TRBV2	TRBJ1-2	CASSDRGASGYTF
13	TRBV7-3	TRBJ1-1	CASSSNQGAEAFF
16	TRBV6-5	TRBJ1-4	CASSYSFDGGNEKLFF
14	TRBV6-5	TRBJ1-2	CASSYAYNNYGYTF
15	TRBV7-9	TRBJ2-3	CASSLQTGPTDTQYF
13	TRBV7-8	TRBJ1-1	CASDDGSAAEAFF
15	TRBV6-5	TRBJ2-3	CASRARSEVPDTQYF
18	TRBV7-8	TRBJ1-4	CASSYRARQGFSSEKLFF
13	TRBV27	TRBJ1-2	CASRITGENGYTF
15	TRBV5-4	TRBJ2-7	CASSQTSGRQYEQYF
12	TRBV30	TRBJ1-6	CALDPRNSPLHF
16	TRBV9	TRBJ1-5	CASSVGQGAGNQPQHF